These 14 T cell receptor beta chains share one sample of origin, sequenced in a study of vaccination and CD4 T cells after COVID-19. For these TCRs, the target antigens are not known. The Oncomine TCR Beta short-read assay was what sequenced the DNA obtained from cultured CD4+ T cells. TCRdb recomputed calls from the PCR reads with MiXCR, one row per CDR3 protein. The sample records approximately 7,000 distinct CDR3 sequences, roughly 25% being singletons. The treatment: approximately 11-day PBMC culture with coronavirus spike peptide pools or control peptides (ViraFEST assay). The material was CD4+ T cells from blood, cultured in vitro, obtained after SARS-CoV-2 vaccination. All receptors come from a human donor who had recovered from COVID-19.

The V gene is TRBV28, the J gene TRBJ2-2; weak D call: TRBD1 (6 bases). Germline V gene data show CDR1 as MDHEN and CDR2 as SYDVKM. This CDR3 region has 15 residues. The V gene lost 4 bases and the J gene lost 4 bases, with 13 bases spanning the gap. The CDR3 reads CASSSSGAPTGELFF. CDR3 DNA: TGTGCCAGCAGTTCCTCAGGGGCCCCCACCGGGGAGCTGTTTTTT. Together with reference TRBV28 and TRBJ2-2, the CDR3 gives the full variable domain: DVKVTQSSRYLVKRTGEKVFLECVQDMDHENMFWYRQDPGLGLRLIYFSYDVKMKEKGDIPEGYSVSREKKERFSLILESASTNQTSMYLCASSSSGAPTGELFFGEGSRLTVL.

CDR3 sequence: CASSRDRTMLEQYF. The CDR3 DNA is TGTGCCAGCAGCCGGGACCGGACGATGCTCGAGCAGTACTTC. The chain uses TRBV6-1 and TRBJ2-7; the D gene could be TRBD1 or TRBD2 (5 bases each). The germline V gene encodes CDR1 MNHNS and CDR2 SASEGT. V was shortened by 6 bases and J by 6 bases, with 18 bases between the two germline ends. This CDR3 is built from 14 residues.

The gene calls are TRBV10-3 and TRBJ2-1, with D perhaps matching TRBD1 (7 bases). The CDR3 spans 13 residues. Germline V CDR1 and CDR2: ENHRY, SYGVKD. The CDR3: CATGGTDQVEQFF. The CDR3 region has the DNA TGTGCAACCGGCGGGACAGATCAGGTTGAGCAGTTCTTC.

The J gene is TRBJ1-2, the V gene TRBV20-1; a weak D match, TRBD1 (5 bases). The CDR3 spans 14 residues. V was trimmed by 5 bases and J by 1 base, leaving 14 bases between them. Germline V CDR1 and CDR2: DFQATT, SNEGSKA (reference sequence). The CDR3 spells CSAYRDGNNYGYTF. The CDR3 region has the DNA TGCAGTGCTTACCGGGACGGAAATAACTATGGCTACACCTTC.

This chain connects TRBV5-1 to TRBJ1-1, with D possibly TRBD1 on 6 matching bases. The CDR3 is 15 residues long. Trimming shortened V by 0 bases and J by 2 bases, and 11 bases separated the two germline ends. CDR1 and CDR2 (germline): SGHRS, YFSETQ. In DNA, the CDR3 is TGCGCCAGCAGCTTGGAGGGACACTTAAACACTGAAGCTTTCTTT. Protein product: CASSLEGHLNTEAFF. Full variable domain (outside the CDR3, taken from reference TRBV5-1 and TRBJ1-1): KAGVTQTPRYLIKTRGQQVTLSCSPISGHRSVSWYQQTPGQGLQFLFEYFSETQRNKGNFPGRFSGRQFSNSRSEMNVSTLELGDSALYLCASSLEGHLNTEAFFGQGTRLTVV.

This clonotype occurred a few times. The chain combines TRBV6-5 with TRBJ2-7; 8 bases map to TRBD1. The V segment lost 2 bases and the J segment 8 bases; nucleotides outside the gene matches: 14. The CDR3 sequence is 16 residues long. From germline, CDR1 is MNHEY and CDR2 SVGAGI. The CDR3 nucleotides read TGTGCCAGCAGTTACGACCCCGTCCGGACAGGGTCTAAGCAGTACTTC. As protein: CASSYDPVRTGSKQYF.

In this sample, this clonotype turned up a few times. The chain links TRBV7-2 to TRBJ1-2; TRBD1 aligns across 10 bases. The germline gives CDR1 SGHTA, CDR2 FQGNSA. Germline trimming cut 2 bases from V and 4 bases from J; bases unmatched to any gene: 4. This CDR3 contains 15 residues. The CDR3 bases are TGTGCCAGCAGCTTACTGACAGGGGGCCCCTATGGCTACACCTTC. Translated: CASSLLTGGPYGYTF.

The chain employs TRBV12-3 or TRBV12-4 and TRBJ2-1, with TRBD1 as a possible D gene (6 bases). The CDR3 covers 15 residues. The germline V and J ends were trimmed by 6 bases and 0 bases, with 12 bases remaining between them. The CDR3 here is CASRPGQISYNEQFF. The CDR3 nucleotides read TGTGCCAGCAGACCTGGACAGATCTCCTACAATGAGCAGTTCTTC.

This clonotype was detected a few times. This chain links TRBV28 with TRBJ2-7, with TRBD1 matching 9 bases. Per the germline V gene, CDR1 is MDHEN and CDR2 is SYDVKM. CDR3 length: 12 amino acids. The junction had 4 bases not matched to a gene; V was cut back by 8 bases and J by 5 bases. CDR3 coding DNA: TGTGCCAGCGGGACAGGGCAACACGAGCAGTACTTC. The encoded protein is CASGTGQHEQYF.

Within the sample, this clonotype is medium-sized. V gene TRBV7-9 combines with J gene TRBJ2-7; TRBD2 aligns across 13 bases. The CDR3 runs to 17 residues. Germline-derived CDR1 and CDR2 are SEHNR and FQNEAQ (reference sequence). V shed 5 bases and J 1 base; nucleotides not matched to a gene: 8. The CDR3 bases are TGTGCCAGCAGCCCCCCAAGGACTAGCGGGAGTTCCTACGAGCAGTACTTC. This translates into CASSPPRTSGSSYEQYF.

Here the CDR3 reads CASSEALTRAFF. DNA for the CDR3: TGTGCCAGCAGTGAAGCGCTTACGAGAGCTTTCTTT. This chain joins TRBV6-1 and TRBJ1-1; unclear D gene. The CDR3 is 12 residues long. Germline V CDR1 and CDR2: MNHNS, SASEGT. Trimming took 0 bases from V and 10 from J, leaving 9 bases between them.

In this sample, this clonotype turned up a few times. The CDR3 region is CASSEYLGRPGAFF. The CDR3, as DNA: TGTGCCAGCAGTGAATACCTAGGACGTCCCGGGGCTTTCTTT. This rearrangement joins TRBV6-1 to TRBJ1-1, with unresolved D. Germline CDR1 MNHNS, CDR2 SASEGT. The ends were cut back, 2 bases at V and 11 bases at J, with 18 bases in the middle. This CDR3 comprises 14 residues.

By sample share, this clonotype is large. The rearrangement links TRBV27 to TRBJ2-7; 8 bases are a match to TRBD2. Trimming cost V 5 bases and J 3 bases; bases outside gene matches: 15. The CDR3 has 17 residues. CDR1 and CDR2 (germline): MNHEY, SMNVEV (reference sequence). The CDR3: CASSPISRPRGGYEQYF. The CDR3 DNA follows: TGTGCCAGCAGTCCCATATCCCGCCCCCGGGGGGGCTACGAGCAGTACTTC.

In its sample, this clonotype ranks as medium-sized. The chain couples TRBV7-6 to TRBJ2-7, with D possibly TRBD1 on 5 matching bases. Germline CDR1 reads SGHVS; CDR2 reads FNYEAQ. The CDR3 contains 15 residues. V was trimmed by 6 bases and J by 4 bases, leaving 19 bases between them. CDR3 in amino acids: CASRQTDDSLYEQYF. The CDR3 DNA follows: TGTGCCAGCAGACAGACCGACGACAGCCTATACGAGCAGTACTTC.